Given below is one TCR beta chain in context. The target antigen is unknown. Assay: immunoSEQ multiplex PCR; the TCRdb copy retains only in-frame clones and omits some. The top ten hold about 0.41% of the sample, which has some 2,500,000 clones, around 90% seen once. Among the donors, all were Caucasian adults who lived in Nashville, Tennessee. CD4+ cell separation produced CD45RA+ naive and CD45RA-negative memory subsets. These data come from a study of shared clonotypes between healthy human individuals. Findings and limits, study-wide: Sharing across a few donors was seen in 4% to 6.5% of naive CD4 clonotypes.

The CDR3 loop spans 14 amino acids. In germline, CDR1 is SNHLY, CDR2 FYNNEI. With 7 bases removed from V and 4 bases from J, the gap between germline ends came to 15 bases. Sequenced input: naive CD4+ T cells from PBMCs. Sample subset: CD45RA+ positively selected. The V call is TRBV2, the J call TRBJ2-3, with D possibly TRBD2 on 6 matching bases. The clonotype originates from a man younger than 35 in good health. Some clones in this sample may be carry-over from other donors' samples. The CDR3: CASIKQEGSDTQYF. CDR3 sequence (DNA): TGTGCCAGCATTAAACAGGAGGGCTCAGATACGCAGTATTTT.